This TCR beta chain is drawn from a study of T cells in Graves' hyperthyroidism and ophthalmopathy. CDR1 and CDR2 from the germline V gene are MNHEY and SVGAGI. Trimming shortened V by 5 bases and J by 4 bases, and 11 bases separated the two germline ends. The CDR3 loop spans 14 amino acids. PBMCs were derived from around 10 ml fresh peripheral blood. Researchers amplified the TCR beta CDR3 regions from RNA transcripts. The HTBI set primed first-round TCR CDR3 RT-PCR. TCRdb analysed the multiplex PCR reads with MiXCR anew, one entry per CDR3 protein. The data contain about 99,000 distinct CDR3 sequences, 47% of them singletons. This clonotype was seen ten or more times.

The source of this sequence is a man aged 35 to 55 with Graves' hyperthyroidism. The chain recombines TRBV6-5 with TRBJ2-2; D uncertain. The specimen was blood. This chain's CDR3 is CASSRTLGTGELFF. The CDR3 DNA reads TGTGCCAGCAGTAGGACCCTCGGCACCGGGGAGCTGTTTTTT.